This T cell receptor beta chain was recovered during a study of T cell repertoires in cytomegalovirus infection. Overall study context: Carrying CMV and the relevant HLA type showed in public TCR beta signatures. Overall study findings and caveats: Dominating the ex vivo response were TCR beta clonotypes that were CMV-specific and HLA-C-restricted.

TCRdb passed the reads through MiXCR, listing each CDR3 protein once. The sample contains fewer than 250,000 distinct CDR3 sequences, about 12% of which appear only once. Remarks on this clonotype: What it binds is not known.

The CDR3 extends over 13 amino acids. The germline CDR1 and CDR2 sequences are LNHDA and SQIVND (reference sequence). Trimming took off 4 bases at V and 4 bases at J, with 10 bases between the two ends. This TCR came from a human donor in good health (CMV status not recorded). Some clones in this sample may be carry-over from other donors' samples. This chain joins TRBV19 and TRBJ1-1; D unclear. Input material: PBMCs. CDR3 DNA sequence: TGTGCCAGTAGTACCGAGGCTTCCACTGAAGCTTTCTTT. Its protein product is CASSTEASTEAFF.